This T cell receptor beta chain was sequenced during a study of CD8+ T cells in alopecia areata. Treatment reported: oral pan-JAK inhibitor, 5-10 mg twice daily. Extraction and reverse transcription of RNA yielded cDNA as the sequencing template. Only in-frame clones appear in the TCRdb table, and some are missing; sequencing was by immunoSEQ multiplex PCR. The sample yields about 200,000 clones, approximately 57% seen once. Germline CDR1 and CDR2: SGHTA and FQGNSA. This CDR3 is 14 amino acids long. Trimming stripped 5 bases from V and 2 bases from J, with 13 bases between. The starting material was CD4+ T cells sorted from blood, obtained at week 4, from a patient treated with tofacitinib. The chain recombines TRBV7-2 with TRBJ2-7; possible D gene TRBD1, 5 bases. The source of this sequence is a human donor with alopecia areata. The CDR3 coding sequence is TGTGCCAGCAGCCGTACCGACAGAGCCTACGAGCAGTACTTC. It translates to CASSRTDRAYEQYF. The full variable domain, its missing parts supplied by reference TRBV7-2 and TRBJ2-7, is GAGVSQSPSNKVTEKGKDVELRCDPISGHTALYWYRQSLGQGLEFLIYFQGNSAPDKSGLPSDRFSAERTGGSVSTLTIQRTQQEDSAVYLCASSRTDRAYEQYFGPGTRLTVT.